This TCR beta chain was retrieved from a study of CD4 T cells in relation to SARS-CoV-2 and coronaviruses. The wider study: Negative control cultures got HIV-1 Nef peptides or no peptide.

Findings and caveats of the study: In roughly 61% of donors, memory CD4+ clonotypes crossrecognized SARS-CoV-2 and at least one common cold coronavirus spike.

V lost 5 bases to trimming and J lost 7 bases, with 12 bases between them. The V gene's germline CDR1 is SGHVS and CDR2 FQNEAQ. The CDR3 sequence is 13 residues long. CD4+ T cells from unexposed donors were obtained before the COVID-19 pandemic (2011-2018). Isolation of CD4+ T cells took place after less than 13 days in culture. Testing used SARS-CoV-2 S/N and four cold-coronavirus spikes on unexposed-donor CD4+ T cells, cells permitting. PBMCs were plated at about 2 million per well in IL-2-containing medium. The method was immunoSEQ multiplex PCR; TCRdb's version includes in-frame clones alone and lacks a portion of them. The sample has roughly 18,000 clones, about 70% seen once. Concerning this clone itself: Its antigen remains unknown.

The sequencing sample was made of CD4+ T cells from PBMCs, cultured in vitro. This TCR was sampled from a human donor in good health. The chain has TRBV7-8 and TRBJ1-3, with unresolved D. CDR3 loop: CASSRSDRNTIYF. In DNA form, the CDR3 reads TGTGCCAGCAGCCGATCGGACCGGAACACCATATATTTT.